This TCR beta chain was captured by sequencing in a study of T cells in localized non-small cell lung cancer. Some clones are missing from TCRdb's copy, which holds only in-frame ones; the method was immunoSEQ multiplex PCR. This table holds under 4,500 clones, around 24% found once. V was pared by 10 bases and J by 5 bases, with 5 bases of the junction left unmatched. The germline V gene encodes CDR1 LNHDA and CDR2 SQIVND (reference sequence). The CDR3 extends over 12 amino acids. Study-wide points: Adjacent lung had a median 57 of the 100 largest tumor clones.

The table lists this clone with a count of one. What it binds is unknown. The starting material was lung tumor tissue, obtained before any cancer treatment. This TCR came from a woman aged 35 to 75 with stage I lung adenocarcinoma. V usage is TRBV19 and J usage is TRBJ1-2, with 9 bases lining up with TRBD1. The CDR3, as DNA: TGTGCCACCGGACAGGGGCCATATGGCTACACCTTC. Translated, it gives CATGQGPYGYTF.